This T cell receptor (beta chain) came from a study of T cells in tumors after PD-1 blockade. Study context: Mean per blood sample: roughly 100,000 templates (24,679-257,772), roughly 34,000 unique clonotypes. Points from the study as a whole: Some novel exhausted tumor clones appeared in pre-treatment blood, suggesting peripheral recruitment.

Genomic DNA template from tumor biopsies or peripheral blood, about 600 ng to 6,500 ng input. V was trimmed by 4 bases and J by 0 bases, leaving 7 bases between them. Germline V gives CDR1 LNHDA, CDR2 SQIVND (reference sequence). CDR3 length: 14 residues. Generated by immunoSEQ multiplex PCR, the TCRdb table keeps only in-frame clones and is missing some. The repertoire holds about 34,000 clones, 55% to 80% seen once, with less than 50% in the top ten. Details on this clone: Antigen specificity is unknown.

The sequenced sample was PBMCs, obtained after anti-PD-1 treatment. The rearrangement uses TRBV19 and TRBJ1-5, with D uncertain. This TCR was sampled from a human donor with basal cell carcinoma. CDR3 in DNA: TGTGCCAGTAGTAGCATGAATAGCAATCAGCCCCAGCATTTT. This translates into CASSSMNSNQPQHF.